This T cell receptor beta chain was profiled in a study of cytomegalovirus exposure and HLA in healthy donors. Turning to the study itself: Falling in the Caucasian-associated ancestry cluster were about four fifths of around 370 genotyped donors.

The PCR contained 60 Vbeta and 13 Jbeta primers. The repertoire was sequenced with immunoSEQ multiplex PCR; TCRdb's copy has only in-frame clones and lacks some. The table shows over 150,000 clones, with about 71% occurring only once. Study findings and constraints: Some TCR beta chains (about 180 of them) were listed as cytomegalovirus-associated. More clonal expansion characterized HLA-associated TCR beta chains than equally common others in a later analysis.

The CDR3 loop spans 15 amino acids. The V and J ends lost 2 bases and 5 bases respectively, with 15 bases between them. The germline CDR1 and CDR2 sequences are SGHTA and FQGTGA. Notes on this clone: The antigen is not known.

This TCR was recovered from a woman aged 35 to 49 in good health and CMV-seropositive. Input material: PBMCs. V is TRBV7-3 and J is TRBJ2-5; D not certain. CDR3 protein: CASSLYCIHEETQYF. CDR3 sequence (DNA): TGTGCCAGCAGCTTATACTGTATCCACGAGGAGACCCAGTACTTC.